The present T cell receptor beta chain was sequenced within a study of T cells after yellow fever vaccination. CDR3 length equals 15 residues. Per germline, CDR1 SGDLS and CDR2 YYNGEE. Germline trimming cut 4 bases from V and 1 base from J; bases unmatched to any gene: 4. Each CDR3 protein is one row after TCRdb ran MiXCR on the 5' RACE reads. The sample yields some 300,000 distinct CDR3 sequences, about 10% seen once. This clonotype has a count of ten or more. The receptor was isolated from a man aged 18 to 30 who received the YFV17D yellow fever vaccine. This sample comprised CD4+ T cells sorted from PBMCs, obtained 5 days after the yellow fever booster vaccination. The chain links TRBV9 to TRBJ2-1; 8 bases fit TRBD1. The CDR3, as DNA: TGTGCCAGCAGCCGTACAGGGGGTTCCTACAATGAGCAGTTCTTC. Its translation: CASSRTGGSYNEQFF.